The T cell receptor (beta chain) under discussion was sequenced for a study of blood T cell repertoires in COVID-19. This clone has only one observation. Using immunoSEQ multiplex PCR, the repertoire was profiled, and TCRdb retains in-frame clones only, with some absent. The data contain roughly 60,000 clones, over 70% of them seen just once; the ten biggest clones take up about 32%. Germline V gives CDR1 LNHDA, CDR2 SQIVND (reference sequence). V shed 1 base and J 3 bases; nucleotides not matched to a gene: 16. This CDR3 comprises 19 residues. The chain employs TRBV19 and TRBJ2-3, with 7 bases fitting TRBD2. The sequencing input was peripheral blood. The sequence was obtained from a human donor in a cohort sampled during active COVID-19. CDR3 region: CASSIVSSGTKRATDTQYF. In DNA, the CDR3 is TGTGCCAGTAGTATAGTCAGCAGCGGGACCAAGAGAGCGACAGATACGCAGTATTTT. Variable domain in full (rest from reference TRBV19 and TRBJ2-3): DGGITQSPKYLFRKEGQNVTLSCEQNLNHDAMYWYRQDPGQGLRLIYYSQIVNDFQKGDIAEGYSVSREKKESFPLTVTSAQKNPTAFYLCASSIVSSGTKRATDTQYFGPGTRLTVL.